This T cell receptor (beta chain) was sequenced in a study of cytomegalovirus exposure and HLA in healthy donors (TCRdb year 2017). The study in broad terms: According to an earlier analysis of several hundred of the donors, some 180 million T cells yielded 117 million unique TCR beta sequences and about 300 Gb of sequence data. In addition to the first cohort of 650 to 800 subjects, a separate validation cohort of 100 to 150 different subjects was used. Donor age, sex, ethnicity and CMV serostatus were compiled together with the repertoire data. In a later analysis, previously published TCR beta repertoires from 550 to 700 donors were re-analyzed and high-resolution HLA genotyping was added so that TCR occurrence patterns could be studied. Roughly five DR-DQ haplotypes were handled as single units for association and clustering because linkage in the cohort was strong. Both class I and class II loci were covered by HLA typing, at four-digit resolution. Every repertoire in the discovery cohort had been generated on one and the same sequencing platform. The number of typed donors differed by locus: about 629-630 for A, B, C, DRB1 and DQB1; 522 for DQA1; 606 for DPA1; and around 470 for DPB1. Of the roughly 390 genotyped donors, 81% were placed in the genetic ancestry cluster associated with self-reported Caucasian donors. Rather than drawing on any new phenotypic data, the later analysis identified candidate immune exposures from TCR beta sequences and the way those sequences occurred across donors. Approximately 300 gigabases of sequencing data and tens of millions of unique TCR sequences were included in an early release covering several hundred HLA-typed donors. The study combined high-throughput TCR immunosequencing, statistical association of individual TCRs with disease status, and machine learning to predict cytomegalovirus infection status. A later genetic analysis took genome-wide SNP genotypes for about 55% of the roughly 700 donors and used that subset as a discovery cohort. Using immunosequencing, the study profiled T cell repertoires from 666 subjects and related those repertoires to cytomegalovirus serostatus. To decide whether each TCR beta V gene segment behaved as functional or pseudogenic, an earlier analysis of several hundred of the donors relied on high-throughput TCR beta sequencing. Among 300 to 500 genotyped donors of the cohort, an average of around 240,000 unique TCR beta nucleotide sequences was sequenced per donor, of which about 19% were non-productive. The study was designed to test whether signatures of past pathogen exposure could be identified by cataloging public T cell receptors.

For this clone: Its antigen is currently not known. Per-nucleotide qualities are absent, and no much larger clonotype sits a single base away.

In total, 666 healthy bone marrow donors made up the cohort. All cohort members were sampled while nominally healthy, although unrecorded immune exposures were likely present. The donor was CMV seropositive and belonged to the group of some 290 seropositive cohort members. A peripheral blood sample was provided by each donor, and peripheral blood mononuclear cells were used for TCR beta sequencing. Genomic DNA was extracted from the blood cell samples with the Qiagen DNeasy Blood Extraction Kit. The library relied on the immunoSEQ multiplex PCR assay. The multiplex PCR relied on a mix of 60 forward primers for TCR Vbeta segments and 13 reverse primers for TCR Jbeta segments. A multiplex PCR assay on genomic DNA amplified the CDR3 region of rearranged TCR beta genes. Amplified TCR beta libraries were sequenced as 87-base-pair reads on the Illumina HiSeq System. The source study handled its data this way. In a later analysis, tens of millions of unique TCR beta chains were counted across the 500 to 850 repertoires, and around 10 million of these chains were shared by at least two donors. A nearest-neighbor algorithm error-corrected the raw reads and collapsed the reads into unique sequences, merging closely related sequences to remove PCR and sequencing errors. Alignment of CDR3 sequences to IMGT reference sequences was used to assign V, D and J gene segments. For a sequence to be retained, a match of at least six nucleotides to both a V gene segment and a J gene segment was required. A rearrangement was called productive if the CDR3 had no stop codons and remained in frame with V and J, and every other rearrangement was called non-productive. Following IMGT convention, CDR3 was defined as the stretch from the second conserved V-encoded cysteine to the conserved J-encoded phenylalanine. Sequences without an unambiguous match to a single V gene segment were excluded from the earlier analysis of approximately 600 of the donors. In an earlier analysis of approximately 590 of the donors, a V segment was called functional when productive rearrangements were above 56.7%, and segregating when the standard deviation between donors exceeded 5%. A statistical classification framework was built for diagnosing cytomegalovirus status from the catalog of TCR beta chain sequences. In a later analysis, TCR nucleotide sequences were compared against IMGT/GENE-DB human TR gene sequences so that V and J genes could be assigned. In a later analysis, CDR3 sequences and most-parsimonious VDJ recombination scenarios were assigned using the TCRdist pipeline. In a later analysis, each TCR beta chain was defined by its CDR3 amino acid sequence together with its V-gene family, and reads without a unique V-gene family were excluded. A later analysis removed roughly 590 highly shared, low-generation-probability nucleotide sequences to deal with suspected cross-contamination and a sequencing artifact. A later analysis calculated a clonal expansion index for each public chain from normalized within-repertoire ranks of inferred template counts. In a later analysis, generation probabilities were computed with a VDJ recombination model fitted to out-of-frame rearrangements, and the resulting probabilities were checked against IGoR. In a later analysis, TCR-TCR, TCR-HLA and TCR-CMV co-occurrence was scored with hypergeometric tests, and a repertoire-size bias correction was applied to TCR pairs. A later analysis estimated false discovery rates by permuting HLA or CMV assignments 20 times. In a later analysis, co-occurring TCRs were grouped with DBSCAN, and TCRdist sequence similarity was added when clustering was performed within HLA-allele-positive subsets. For co-occurrence clustering, repertoires with fewer than 30,000 or more than 120,000 public chains were excluded, along with a handful of repertoires with anomalous nucleotide sharing. The clones in this table, taken by TCRdb from immuneACCESS, are in-frame only. Not every clone is retained; where verified, under half of the shortfall comes from an unresolved V gene, and the cause of the rest is unknown. V and J calls and clone size are copied from that table; D and trimming were computed from the DNA. The sample table shows some 190,000 clones, and 65% to 85% are seen once. The ten most abundant clones make up 1.3% to 1.5% of the sample.

The germline V gene (reference sequence) sets CDR1 to GTSNPN and CDR2 to SVGIG. The junction carries 16 bases between V and J, which are trimmed by 0 bases and 4 bases respectively. Reading from cysteine to phenylalanine, the CDR3 counts 16 amino acids. Only CDR3 DNA remains: 48 bases, in frame from the first base. General findings and caveats noted by the study authors: According to the authors, the approach could potentially be generalized to other disease states and immunological phenotypes. Some IMGT-functional V segments, including TRBV6-2 and TRBV6-3, could not be distinguished by the 87-base-pair reads and were therefore excluded. According to a later genetic analysis, donors in an Asian-associated ancestry cluster had fewer N-insertions in productive TCRs than the approximately 650-donor mean. Because HLA typing was unavailable for some donors at each locus, only the typed subset was used in association tests. Assigning TCR associations to individual alleles was difficult when HLA alleles, especially DR and DQ, strongly co-occurred. In a later analysis, TCR association rates were found to vary across HLA loci, with the most associated TCRs seen for DRB1 alleles and the fewest for HLA-C alleles. Most CMV-associated TCR beta chains appeared to be HLA-restricted in a later analysis, and the HLA associations seemed to be driven largely by CMV exposure. In vitro tests confirmed that a few of the cytomegalovirus-associated TCR beta chains recognize cytomegalovirus antigens. Broadly in line with IMGT annotations, most TCR beta V segments showed up in productive rearrangements about 87% or about 30% of the time in an earlier analysis of around 550 of the donors. In a later genetic analysis, a missense DCLRE1C variant was associated with V-gene and J-gene trimming of TCR beta chains, and the association was replicated in an independent cohort. Most TCR sequences were observed very rarely across donors, whereas some public TCRs were present in many individuals. In both the original and validation cohorts, the classifier was reported to diagnose cytomegalovirus status with high specificity and sensitivity. In a later analysis, several top co-occurrence clusters were reported to appear linked to parvovirus B19, influenza, CMV and Epstein-Barr virus. This cohort had only TCR beta chains sequenced, and the lack of alpha or paired-chain data limited which features could be detected. Roughly uniform sequencing depth across donors was assumed in presence/absence analyses, although this assumption may not hold. A later analysis found that HLA-associated TCR beta chains were more clonally expanded and had lower generation probabilities than equally common non-associated chains. Linkage disequilibrium might explain the correlated functional status among segregating V segments, but an unknown experimental factor could not be ruled out. A cluster of highly shared sequence variants was judged likely to represent a technical artifact of the sequencing pipeline. For the cohort, immune exposure information was limited to CMV serostatus. A later analysis associated 15,000 or so TCR beta sequences with specific HLA alleles at a false discovery rate of 0.05. A further reported finding was that TCR beta sequences accurately predicted the HLA-A and HLA-B alleles for most subjects in the first cohort. The study listed 150 to 200 TCR beta chains as associated with cytomegalovirus. Because counts were too low, more than 15 rarely observed V segments, including chromosome 9 orphons, were excluded from the earlier analysis of around 590 of the donors.

The sequenced sample was PBMCs. This receptor was identified in a girl aged 10-17 years in good health and CMV-seropositive. This chain is built from TRBV30 and TRBJ2-1; TRBD2 is possibly the D segment (6 matching bases). The nucleotide sequence reads TGTGCCTGGAGTGTTCCCCGGGACTGGAGATACAATGAGCAGTTCTTC. It encodes CAWSVPRDWRYNEQFF.